The rows below give T cell receptor beta chains drawn from one sample of a study of control samples from healthy donors and cancer patients. Here immunoSEQ multiplex PCR was the method, and the copy in TCRdb shows in-frame clones only, minus some. Among more than 70,000 clones listed, roughly 86% were seen once. The sequencing sample was made of PBMCs. These receptors were collected from a man between 60 and 75 years old with lung cancer. Each CDR3 is given with its conserved first and last residue.

v_gene | CDR3aa
TRBV2 | CADKGPGGETQYF
TRBV25-1 | CASSDSTLNTGELFF
TRBV3-1/TRBV3-2 | CASSRDRNEAYEQYF
TRBV9 | CASSVSPGQGSSGANVLTF
TRBV9 | CASSVSVDSPLHF
TRBV5-6 | CASRETGSLSYNEQFF
TRBV18 | CASSPLISGANVLTF
TRBV7-2 | CASSRDRGGGYTF
TRBV3-1/TRBV3-2 | CASSQEEGSGSYNEQFF
TRBV28 | CASSLPRGTYEQYF
TRBV6-2/TRBV6-3 | CASSYFQETQYF
TRBV12-3/TRBV12-4 | CASSEDRTETQYF
TRBV6-1 | CASSDGVKVGNTEAFF
TRBV4-1 | CASSHPGTANYEQYF
TRBV5-4 | CASSLARDRVRPAYGYTF
TRBV6-5 | CASSPDRGPFGELFF
TRBV12-5 | CASGLSNTGELFF
TRBV5-1 | CASSSGQGVTYEQYF
TRBV5-1 | CASSQGGTDTQYF
TRBV7-3 | CASSLRQNTEAFF
TRBV7-9 | CASSLAPGDGYTF
TRBV9 | CASSVRDSPLEQYF
TRBV24-1 | CATSDTTATTYNEQFF
TRBV30 | CAWSGGAGTGELFF
TRBV18 | CASSPAMTGGSEQFF
TRBV18 | CASSHSYYEQYF
TRBV12-3/TRBV12-4 | CASSYGGGYEQYF
TRBV7-6 | CASKSGVLNTEAFF
TRBV6-5 | CASSYSVTATGELFF
TRBV7-3 | CASSFFPQETQYF
TRBV6-5 | CASSYGTSYGYTF
TRBV5-4 | CASSPGQGLNNSPLHF
TRBV4-1 | CASSGGQGAYNEQFF
TRBV19 | CASSGGVPSYNEQFF
TRBV4-2 | CASSQDGDKRNQPQHF
TRBV10-1 | CATSGAANTGELFF
TRBV18 | CASSRGGNYEQYF
TRBV7-3 | CASSLTGTGLATEAFF
TRBV29-1 | CSVDGETQYF
TRBV10-3 | CAIKGQGARETQYF
TRBV5-4 | CASSSTPLNTEAFF
TRBV4-1 | CASSQDSQGKNSPLHF
TRBV6-1 | CASSAPRYRGPQPQHF
TRBV11-2 | CASSLVRGAFF